This T cell receptor (beta chain) was found in a study of shared clonotypes between healthy human individuals. Remarks on this clone: Its antigen is unknown.

Germline V gives CDR1 SGHTA, CDR2 FQGNSA. The J segment lost 6 bases and the V segment lost 5 bases, leaving 11 bases of the junction unmatched. The CDR3 has 16 amino acids. Broader study findings: Relative to their counterparts shared across all four donors, non-shared clonotypes exhibited diminished generation probabilities. Naive subsets, compared against memory subsets, generally had larger estimated richness values.

The method was immunoSEQ multiplex PCR; TCRdb's version includes in-frame clones alone and lacks a portion of them. The table has under 2,500,000 clones, around 95% seen once; the top ten hold around 0.13%. Sequenced sample: naive CD4+ T cells sorted from blood. Described subset: CD45RA+ positively selected. This TCR was sampled from a man between 18 and 35 years old in good health. The chain has TRBV7-2 and TRBJ2-1; 9 bases are shared with TRBD1. Here the CDR3 reads CASSSVLGQGRNEQFF. CDR3 nucleotides: TGTGCCAGCAGCAGCGTCCTGGGACAGGGTCGCAATGAGCAGTTCTTC.